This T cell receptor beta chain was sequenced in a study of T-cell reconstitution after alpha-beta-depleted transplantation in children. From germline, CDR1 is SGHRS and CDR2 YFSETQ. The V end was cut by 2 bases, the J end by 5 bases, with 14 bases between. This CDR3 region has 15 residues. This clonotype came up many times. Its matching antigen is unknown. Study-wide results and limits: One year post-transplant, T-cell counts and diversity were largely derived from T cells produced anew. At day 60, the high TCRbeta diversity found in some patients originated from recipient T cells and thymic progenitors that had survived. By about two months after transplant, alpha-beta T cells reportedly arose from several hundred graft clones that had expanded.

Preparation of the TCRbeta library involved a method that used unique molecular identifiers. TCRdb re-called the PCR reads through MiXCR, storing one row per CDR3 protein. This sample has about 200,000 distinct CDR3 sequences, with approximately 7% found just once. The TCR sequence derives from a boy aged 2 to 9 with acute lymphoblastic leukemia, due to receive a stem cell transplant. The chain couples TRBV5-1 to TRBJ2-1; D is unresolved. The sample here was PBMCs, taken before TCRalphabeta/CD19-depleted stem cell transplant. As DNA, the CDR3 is TGCGCCAGCAGCTTCGGAGACAAGAGACACAATGAGCAGTTCTTC. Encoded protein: CASSFGDKRHNEQFF.